The next 20 T cell receptor beta chains were all read from a single sample in a study of T-cell reconstitution after alpha-beta-depleted transplantation in children. Unique molecular identifiers were incorporated when the TCRbeta library was constructed. From the PCR reads, TCRdb called clonotypes with MiXCR, one entry per CDR3 protein. The data hold fewer than 750,000 distinct CDR3 sequences, with 23% observed a single time. Sequenced here: PBMCs, mostly from graft donor cells, sampled 360 days after TCRalphabeta/CD19-depleted stem cell transplant. These receptors originate from a boy younger than two who had a stem cell transplant for acute myeloid leukemia, so the T cells may come from the graft donor.

The rearrangement uses TRBV5-1 and TRBJ2-1, with a possible D match to TRBD2 (5 bases). Looked up from germline, CDR1 is SGHRS and CDR2 is YFSETQ. V lost 4 bases, J lost 10 bases, and 21 bases lay in between. The CDR3 loop spans 15 amino acids. The chain's CDR3 is CASSQTPLMGGEQFF. DNA for the CDR3: TGCGCCAGCAGCCAAACCCCCCTTATGGGCGGGGAGCAGTTCTTC.

The chain recombines TRBV5-1 with TRBJ2-1; a possible D gene is TRBD2 (5 bases). Germline assignment: CDR1 SGHRS and CDR2 YFSETQ. The V and J ends lost 3 bases and 0 bases respectively, with 10 bases between them. CDR3 length: 15 residues. CDR3 protein: CASSSERSSYNEQFF. DNA of the CDR3: TGCGCCAGCAGCTCCGAGCGGAGCTCCTACAATGAGCAGTTCTTC. The variable domain in full, completed from reference TRBV5-1 and TRBJ2-1, reads KAGVTQTPRYLIKTRGQQVTLSCSPISGHRSVSWYQQTPGQGLQFLFEYFSETQRNKGNFPGRFSGRQFSNSRSEMNVSTLELGDSALYLCASSSERSSYNEQFFGPGTRLTVL.

The rearrangement uses TRBV28 and TRBJ2-2; D unresolved. Trimming stripped 4 bases from V and 7 bases from J, with 19 bases between. This CDR3 is 16 amino acids long. CDR1 is MDHEN, CDR2 SYDVKM, per germline. CDR3 sequence reads: CASSSRPFLSGGELFF. The CDR3, as DNA: TGTGCCAGCAGTTCCCGCCCTTTCTTGAGTGGCGGGGAGCTGTTTTTT.

The table lists this clonotype with many counts. This chain links TRBV20-1 with TRBJ1-1, with 9 bases matching TRBD1. The CDR3 length is 15 residues. V lost 4 bases to trimming and J lost 3 bases; unmatched junction nucleotides: 9. Per germline, CDR1 DFQATT and CDR2 SNEGSKA (reference sequence). In nucleotides, the CDR3 is TGCAGTGCTATTCCTCCGCGACAGGGGGACACTGAAGCTTTCTTT. Translated, it gives CSAIPPRQGDTEAFF.

This clonotype was picked up many times. This chain uses TRBV7-2 with TRBJ2-2; the D is unclear. CDR3 length: 16 residues. The germline V gene has CDR1 SGHTA and CDR2 FQGNSA. V lost 0 bases to trimming and J lost 2 bases, with 10 bases between them. CDR3 coding DNA: TGTGCCAGCAGCTTAGCGCGCCTGATCAACACCGGGGAGCTGTTTTTT. Encoded protein: CASSLARLINTGELFF.

This clonotype was detected only a few times. CDR3 DNA: TGTGCCAGCAGCTTAAGGGGTAAGGGAAACACTGAAGCTTTCTTT. Protein: CASSLRGKGNTEAFF. V usage is TRBV7-2 and J usage is TRBJ1-1; TRBD1 is a possible D gene (5 bases). Germline values: CDR1 SGHTA, CDR2 FQGNSA. Trimming removed 2 bases from V and 2 bases from J, with 12 bases in between. This CDR3 has 15 residues. The variable domain in full, completed from reference TRBV7-2 and TRBJ1-1, reads GAGVSQSPSNKVTEKGKDVELRCDPISGHTALYWYRQSLGQGLEFLIYFQGNSAPDKSGLPSDRFSAERTGGSVSTLTIQRTQQEDSAVYLCASSLRGKGNTEAFFGQGTRLTVV.

In its sample, this clonotype was seen a few times. The V gene is TRBV12-3 or TRBV12-4, the J gene TRBJ2-7; 7 nucleotides align to TRBD2. This CDR3 contains 16 residues. The ends lost 0 bases at V and 2 bases at J; junction bases unmatched: 7. CDR3 nucleotides: TGTGCCAGCAGTTTAGCTTTGACTAGCCCAACCTACGAGCAGTACTTC. This gives the protein CASSLALTSPTYEQYF.

J is TRBJ2-3 and V is TRBV20-1; D is possibly TRBD1 or TRBD2 (6 bases each). Trimming removed 7 bases from V and 3 bases from J, with 20 bases in between. Germline V gene lookup returns CDR1 DFQATT and CDR2 SNEGSKA (reference sequence). The CDR3 is made up of 15 amino acids. CDR3 in amino acids: CSVTQPRGETDTQYF. The CDR3 DNA reads as TGCAGTGTTACTCAACCTAGGGGGGAAACAGATACGCAGTATTTT.

This clonotype was seen only a few times. The V gene is TRBV20-1, the J gene TRBJ1-5; D is ambiguous. V was cut by 3 bases and J by 3 bases, with 12 bases left in between. Germline loops: CDR1 DFQATT, CDR2 SNEGSKA (reference sequence). This CDR3 is built from 14 residues. The CDR3 region is CSARAGTANQPQHF. CDR3 sequence (DNA): TGCAGTGCTAGGGCAGGAACAGCCAATCAGCCCCAGCATTTT.

There are a few counts of this clonotype. The rearrangement links TRBV6-1 to TRBJ1-1, with D possibly being TRBD1 (6 bases). Germline assignment: CDR1 MNHNS and CDR2 SASEGT. V lost 10 bases and J 9 bases, leaving 21 bases between the germline ends. The length of the CDR3 is 13 residues. CDR3 region: CATNPTGPRQAFF. In nucleotides, the CDR3 is TGTGCCACCAACCCCACAGGGCCGCGCCAAGCTTTCTTT.

This clonotype was counted a few times. The CDR3 DNA is TGTGCCAGCAGTCGGGGGGCTGGAAACACCATATATTTT. It yields the protein CASSRGAGNTIYF. V and J are TRBV7-9 and TRBJ1-3; tentatively, D is TRBD1 (5 bases). Trimming pared 6 bases from V and 2 bases from J, leaving 8 bases between. The CDR3 runs to 13 residues. Germline-derived CDR1 and CDR2 are SEHNR and FQNEAQ (reference sequence).

The rearrangement joins TRBV28 to TRBJ2-5, with D possibly called TRBD1 or TRBD2 (5 bases each). Per germline, CDR1 MDHEN and CDR2 SYDVKM. The CDR3 extends over 12 amino acids. Trimming removed 6 bases from V and 9 bases from J, with 14 bases in between. The CDR3 loop is CASRAPQGAQYF. CDR3 DNA: TGTGCCAGCAGGGCCCCCCAGGGAGCCCAGTACTTC.

About this clonotype itself: Given the absence of the conserved phenylalanine or tryptophan at the CDR3 end, a read error is likely. The CDR3 DNA reads as TGCGCCAGCAGCCAAGCGCAGCAAGAGACCCAGTACTCC. Protein sequence: CASSQAQQETQYS. This chain links TRBV4-3 with TRBJ2-5, with D unclear. Trimming removed 1 base at V and 2 bases at J, with 5 bases between. CDR1 is LGHNA and CDR2 is YSLEER in the germline V gene. This CDR3 region has 13 residues.

The chain couples TRBV25-1 to TRBJ1-6; D ambiguous. V gave up 2 bases and J gave up 4 bases, with 12 bases separating them. Germline assignment: CDR1 MGHDK and CDR2 SYGVNS. This CDR3 has 16 residues. The DNA of the CDR3 is TGTGCCAGCAGTGAAACTTTGACCTCGTATAATTCACCCCTCCACTTT. Translated: CASSETLTSYNSPLHF.

At least ten counts were recorded for this clonotype. The rearrangement joins TRBV10-3 to TRBJ2-3, with D possibly matching TRBD2 (5 bases). CDR1 and CDR2 (germline): ENHRY, SYGVKD. This CDR3 has 15 residues. V was cut by 0 bases and J by 1 base, with 8 bases left in between. CDR3 in DNA: TGTGCCATCAGTGAGTCACCGGAGGGCACAGATACGCAGTATTTT. Protein: CAISESPEGTDTQYF.

This clonotype was observed many times. The rearrangement uses TRBV6-5 and TRBJ1-5; D is perhaps TRBD1 (5 bases). Germline CDR1 MNHEY, CDR2 SVGAGI. The CDR3 totals 16 residues. V was pared by 4 bases and J by 2 bases, with 15 bases between. This chain's CDR3 is CASSSGRRAGNQPQHF. The CDR3 bases are TGTGCCAGCAGTTCGGGACGGAGAGCCGGCAATCAGCCCCAGCATTTT.

The rearrangement links TRBV3-1 to TRBJ1-1; possibly TRBD1 for D (5 bases). The ends were cut back, 0 bases at V and 1 base at J, with 18 bases in the middle. CDR3 size: 18 residues. Looked up from germline, CDR1 is LGHDT and CDR2 is YNNKEL (reference sequence). The CDR3 loop reads CASSQDLSGGGRNTEAFF. In DNA, the CDR3 is TGTGCCAGCAGCCAAGATCTGTCGGGGGGAGGACGGAACACTGAAGCTTTCTTT.

This clonotype was counted ten times or more. The genes are TRBV29-1 and TRBJ2-3; no firm D call. V was shortened by 6 bases and J by 8 bases, with 12 bases between the two germline ends. The CDR3 is made up of 11 amino acids. Germline V lookup: CDR1 SQVTM, CDR2 ANQGSEA. The CDR3 region has the DNA TGCAGCGTGGGTGGGTTTGGTACGCAGTATTTT. It is translated as CSVGGFGTQYF.

This clonotype was seen a few times. The genes are TRBV24-1 and TRBJ1-5; TRBD1 might be the D (5 bases). This CDR3 is built from 15 residues. CDR1 KGHDR and CDR2 SFDVKD come from the germline V gene. Trimming took 4 bases from V and 2 from J, leaving 11 bases between them. The CDR3 reads CATSEGRGGNQPQHF. For the CDR3, the DNA is TGTGCCACCAGTGAGGGCCGGGGGGGCAATCAGCCCCAGCATTTT.

This clonotype was seen a few times. The chain has TRBV29-1 and TRBJ1-1; D not certain. Germline loops: CDR1 SQVTM, CDR2 ANQGSEA. The CDR3 is made up of 12 amino acids. Trimming took off 8 bases at V and 11 bases at J, with 21 bases between the two ends. As DNA, the CDR3 is TGCAGCCCGTGCTTTTTGGGAGGGCAGGCTTTCTTT. Protein product: CSPCFLGGQAFF.